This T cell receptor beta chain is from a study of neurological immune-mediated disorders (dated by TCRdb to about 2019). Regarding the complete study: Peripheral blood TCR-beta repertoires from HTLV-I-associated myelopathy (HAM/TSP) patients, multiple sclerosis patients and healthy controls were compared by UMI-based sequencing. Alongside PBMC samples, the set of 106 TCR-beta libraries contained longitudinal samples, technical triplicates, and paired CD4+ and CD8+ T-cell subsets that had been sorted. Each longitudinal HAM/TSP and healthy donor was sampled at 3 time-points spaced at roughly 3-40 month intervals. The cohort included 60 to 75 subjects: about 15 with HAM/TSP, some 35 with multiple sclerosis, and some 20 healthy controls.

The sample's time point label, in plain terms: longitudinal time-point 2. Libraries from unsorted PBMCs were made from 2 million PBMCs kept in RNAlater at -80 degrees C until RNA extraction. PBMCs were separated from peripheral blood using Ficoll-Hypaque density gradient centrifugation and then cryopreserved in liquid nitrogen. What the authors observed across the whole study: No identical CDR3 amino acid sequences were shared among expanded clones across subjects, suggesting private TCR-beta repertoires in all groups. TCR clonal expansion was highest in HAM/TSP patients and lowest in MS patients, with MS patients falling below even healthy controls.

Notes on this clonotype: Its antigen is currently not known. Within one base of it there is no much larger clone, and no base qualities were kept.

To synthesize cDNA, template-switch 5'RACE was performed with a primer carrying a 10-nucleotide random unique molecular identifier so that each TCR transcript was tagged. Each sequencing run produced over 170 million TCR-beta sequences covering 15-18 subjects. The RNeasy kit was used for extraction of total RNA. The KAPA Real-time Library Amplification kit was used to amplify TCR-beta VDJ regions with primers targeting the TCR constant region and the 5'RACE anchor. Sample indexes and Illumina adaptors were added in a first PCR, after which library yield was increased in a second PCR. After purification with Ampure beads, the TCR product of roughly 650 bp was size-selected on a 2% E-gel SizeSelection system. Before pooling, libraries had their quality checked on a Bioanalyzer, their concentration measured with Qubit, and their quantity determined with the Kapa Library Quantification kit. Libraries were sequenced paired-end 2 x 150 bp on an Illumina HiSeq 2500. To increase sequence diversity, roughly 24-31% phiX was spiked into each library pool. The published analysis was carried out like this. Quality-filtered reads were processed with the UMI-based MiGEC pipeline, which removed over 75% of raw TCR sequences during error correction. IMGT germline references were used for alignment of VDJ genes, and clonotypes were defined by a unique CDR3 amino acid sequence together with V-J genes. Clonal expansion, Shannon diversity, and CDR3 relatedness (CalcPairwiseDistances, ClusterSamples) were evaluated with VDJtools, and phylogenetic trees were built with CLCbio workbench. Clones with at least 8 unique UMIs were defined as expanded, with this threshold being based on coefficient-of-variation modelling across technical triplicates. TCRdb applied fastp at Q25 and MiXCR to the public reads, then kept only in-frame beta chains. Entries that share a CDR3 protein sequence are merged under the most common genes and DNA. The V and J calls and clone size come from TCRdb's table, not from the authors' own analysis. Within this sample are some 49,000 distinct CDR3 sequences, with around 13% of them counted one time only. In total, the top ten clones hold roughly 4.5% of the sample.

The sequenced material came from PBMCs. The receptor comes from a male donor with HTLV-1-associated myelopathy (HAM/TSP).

The CDR3 here reads CSAPQGRDSKNEKLFF. DNA sequence: TGCAGTGCCCCACAAGGGCGGGACAGTAAGAATGAAAAACTGTTTTTT. The chain joins TRBV20-1 to TRBJ1-4, and 7 junction bases match TRBD1. From the cysteine up to the phenylalanine, the CDR3 has a length of 16 residues. Of the read, only the CDR3 DNA is kept; its 48 bases are in frame from base 1. Reading the germline V gene (reference sequence) gives CDR1 DFQATT and CDR2 SNEGSKA. Trimming removed 6 bases from V and 5 bases from J; the gene matches leave 15 bases unexplained.